This record concerns one T cell receptor beta chain sequence. This sample is part of a study of cytomegalovirus exposure and HLA in healthy donors. The PCR ran on 60 Vbeta and 13 Jbeta primers. In the authors' workflow: About 11 million of the 80 million or so unique TCR beta chains counted in a later analysis were shared. The data were produced by immunoSEQ multiplex PCR, yet TCRdb's version contains in-frame clones alone and is incomplete. V and J calls and clone size are as listed in that table; D and trimming were resolved from the DNA. The sample lists about 200,000 clones, about 80% occurring once. The CDR3 contains 14 residues. V shed 5 bases and J shed 3 bases, with 14 bases lying between them. Germline CDR1 is GTSNPN and CDR2 is SVGIG (reference sequence).

The gene calls are TRBV30 and TRBJ1-5, with D possibly matching TRBD1 (6 bases). The sequenced material came from PBMCs. The receptor was derived from a woman aged 25 to 45 in good health and CMV-seronegative. The CDR3 nucleotides are TGTGCCTGGCGTCAGGACAGCCCCAATCAGCCCCAGCATTTT. Translating it yields CAWRQDSPNQPQHF.